This T cell receptor (beta chain) comes out of a study of blood T cells in healthy people across ages. Alongside a J-beta primer mix, a sample-barcoded 5' primer served in a second PCR lasting about 6 to 11 cycles. TCRdb used MiXCR to reprocess the 5' RACE reads, holding one entry per CDR3 protein. The sample has over 1,500,000 distinct CDR3 sequences; less than 50% are singletons. Sequenced: blood. The origin of this receptor is a woman in her forties in good health.

The CDR3 DNA sequence: TGCAGCGTTGAGTACTCAGATACGCAGTATTTT. Its protein is CSVEYSDTQYF. The chain links TRBV29-1 to TRBJ2-3; D is ambiguous. V was clipped by 3 bases and J by 4 bases, with 5 bases between them. CDR1 is SQVTM and CDR2 is ANQGSEA in the germline V gene. This CDR3 contains 11 residues.